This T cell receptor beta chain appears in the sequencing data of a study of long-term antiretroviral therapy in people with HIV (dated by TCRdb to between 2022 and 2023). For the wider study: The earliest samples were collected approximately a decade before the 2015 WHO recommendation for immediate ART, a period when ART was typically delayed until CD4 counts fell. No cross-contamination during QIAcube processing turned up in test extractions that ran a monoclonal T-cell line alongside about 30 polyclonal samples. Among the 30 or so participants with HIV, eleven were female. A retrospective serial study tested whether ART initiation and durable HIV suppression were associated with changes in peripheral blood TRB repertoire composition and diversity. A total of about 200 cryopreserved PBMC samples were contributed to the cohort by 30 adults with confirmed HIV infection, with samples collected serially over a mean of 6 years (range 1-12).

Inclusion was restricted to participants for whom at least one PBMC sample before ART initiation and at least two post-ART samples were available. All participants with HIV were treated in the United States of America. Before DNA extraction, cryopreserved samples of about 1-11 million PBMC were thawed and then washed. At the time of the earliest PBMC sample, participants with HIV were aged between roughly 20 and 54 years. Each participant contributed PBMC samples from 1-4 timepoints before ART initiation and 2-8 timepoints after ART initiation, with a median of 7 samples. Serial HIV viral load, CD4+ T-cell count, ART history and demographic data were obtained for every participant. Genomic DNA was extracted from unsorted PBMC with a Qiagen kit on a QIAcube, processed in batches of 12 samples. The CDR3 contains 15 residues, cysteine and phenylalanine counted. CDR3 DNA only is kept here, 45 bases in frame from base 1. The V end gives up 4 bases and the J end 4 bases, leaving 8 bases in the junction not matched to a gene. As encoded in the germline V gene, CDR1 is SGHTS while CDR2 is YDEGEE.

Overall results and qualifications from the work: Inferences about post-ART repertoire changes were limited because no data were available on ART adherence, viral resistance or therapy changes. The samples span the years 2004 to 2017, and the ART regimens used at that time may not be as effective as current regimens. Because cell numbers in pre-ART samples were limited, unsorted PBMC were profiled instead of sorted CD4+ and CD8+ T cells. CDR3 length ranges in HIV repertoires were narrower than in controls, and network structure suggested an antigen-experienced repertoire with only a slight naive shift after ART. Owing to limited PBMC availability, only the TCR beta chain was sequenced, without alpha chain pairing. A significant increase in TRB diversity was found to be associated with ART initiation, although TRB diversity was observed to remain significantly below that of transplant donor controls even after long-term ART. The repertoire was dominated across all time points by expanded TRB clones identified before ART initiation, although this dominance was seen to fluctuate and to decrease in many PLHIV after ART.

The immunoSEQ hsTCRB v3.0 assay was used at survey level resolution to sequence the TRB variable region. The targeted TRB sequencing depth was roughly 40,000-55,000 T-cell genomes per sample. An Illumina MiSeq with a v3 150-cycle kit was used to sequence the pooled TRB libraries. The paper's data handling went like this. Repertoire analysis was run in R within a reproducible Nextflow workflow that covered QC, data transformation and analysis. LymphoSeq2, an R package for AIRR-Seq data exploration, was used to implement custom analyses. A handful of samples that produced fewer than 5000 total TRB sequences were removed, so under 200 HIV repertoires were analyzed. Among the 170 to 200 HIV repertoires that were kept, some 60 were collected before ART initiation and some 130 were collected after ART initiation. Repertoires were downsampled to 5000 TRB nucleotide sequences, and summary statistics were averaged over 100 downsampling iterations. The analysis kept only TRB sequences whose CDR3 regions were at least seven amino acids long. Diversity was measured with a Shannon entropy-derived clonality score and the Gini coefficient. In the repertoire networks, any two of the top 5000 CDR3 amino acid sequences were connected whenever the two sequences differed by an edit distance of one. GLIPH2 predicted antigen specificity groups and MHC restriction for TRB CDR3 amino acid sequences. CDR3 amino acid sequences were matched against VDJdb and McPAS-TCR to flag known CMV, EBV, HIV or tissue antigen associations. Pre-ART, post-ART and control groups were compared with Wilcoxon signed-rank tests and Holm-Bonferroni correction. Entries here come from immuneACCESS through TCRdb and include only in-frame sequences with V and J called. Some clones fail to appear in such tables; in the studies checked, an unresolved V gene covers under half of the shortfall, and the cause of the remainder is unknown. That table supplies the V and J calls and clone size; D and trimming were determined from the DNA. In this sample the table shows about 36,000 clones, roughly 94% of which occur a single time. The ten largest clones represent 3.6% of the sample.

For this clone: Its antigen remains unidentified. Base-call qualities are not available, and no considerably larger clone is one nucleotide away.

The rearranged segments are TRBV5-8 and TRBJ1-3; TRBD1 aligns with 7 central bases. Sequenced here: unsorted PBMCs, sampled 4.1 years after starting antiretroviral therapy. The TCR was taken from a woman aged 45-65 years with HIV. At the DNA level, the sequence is TGTGCCAGCAGCCCGAGGAGGGGGCCCGGAAACACCATATATTTT. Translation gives CASSPRRGPGNTIYF.